This T cell receptor beta chain appears in the sequencing data of a study of T cell repertoires in cytomegalovirus infection. This clonotype was recorded a few times. Germline trimming cut 7 bases from V and 1 base from J; bases unmatched to any gene: 13. The CDR3 sequence is 16 residues long. CDR1 DFQATT and CDR2 SNEGSKA come from the germline V gene (reference sequence). MiXCR was run by TCRdb on the reads, yielding one entry per CDR3 protein. The sample includes some 150,000 distinct CDR3 sequences, about 6.5% of them seen just once. Sequencing was carried out using PBMCs. The TCR sequence derives from a human donor in good health (CMV status not recorded). Some clones in this sample may be carry-over from other donors' samples. This chain joins TRBV20-1 and TRBJ2-5; 9 nucleotides align to TRBD2. The CDR3 DNA sequence: TGCAGTGTGGTGGCGGGGGGGCCCCGCTCCCAAGAGACCCAGTACTTC. Protein: CSVVAGGPRSQETQYF.